Sequencing of this TCR beta chain was carried out in a study of cytomegalovirus exposure and HLA in healthy donors. About this clone: The target antigen is unknown.

Regarding the study as a whole: Subsequent analysis found a tendency for first-cohort TCR clusters to co-occur within the 100 to 150 validation repertoires. The study designated fewer than 200 TCR beta chains cytomegalovirus-associated.

The data were produced by immunoSEQ multiplex PCR, yet TCRdb's version contains in-frame clones alone and is incomplete. This sample yields tens of thousands of clones, of which approximately 91% are seen a single time; roughly 2.1% belongs to the top ten. Sequencing used PBMCs. This clonotype was obtained from a man aged 25-40 years in good health and CMV-seronegative.

DNA for the CDR3: TGTGCCAGCAGCACGGGACTGCCGGTCACGGGCCAAGAGACCCAGTACTTC. Encoded protein: CASSTGLPVTGQETQYF. The V and J genes are TRBV5-4 and TRBJ2-5; D possibly corresponds to TRBD2 (6 bases). The V end lost 4 bases, the J end lost 1 base, and 20 bases lay between the germline ends. The CDR3 runs 17 residues. The germline gives CDR1 SGHNT, CDR2 YYREEE (reference sequence).